This T cell receptor (beta chain) was retrieved from a study of early T cells in non-severe SARS-CoV-2 infection. A few counts support this clonotype. CDR3 length equals 14 residues. Germline V gives CDR1 SNHLY, CDR2 FYNNEI. V was clipped by 2 bases and J by 6 bases, with 11 bases between them. Separate cDNA molecules each had unique molecular identifiers attached to them. From the 5' RACE reads, TCRdb called clonotypes with MiXCR, one entry per CDR3 protein. The sample consists of roughly 80,000 distinct CDR3 sequences, roughly 6% of them appearing once. The receptor comes from an adult who was a healthcare worker with PCR-confirmed SARS-CoV-2 infection or an uninfected control (not recorded which). The gene calls are TRBV2 and TRBJ1-5; maybe TRBD1 (5 bases). Sequenced material: whole blood. Written as DNA, the CDR3 is TGTGCCAGCAGTGAAAATGTGGGGGGTCAGCCCCAGCATTTT. This codes for CASSENVGGQPQHF.